What follows are 15 T cell receptor beta chains derived from one specimen sequenced in a study of T cell changes during pregnancy in multiple sclerosis. Measured with immunoSEQ multiplex PCR; TCRdb has only the in-frame clones, and not every one. Seen here are approximately 110,000 clones, roughly 90% observed once, and the top ten hold roughly 3.5%. The material was peripheral blood, obtained after pregnancy. Source of these receptors: a female donor with multiple sclerosis, enrolled in a pregnancy study.

This chain joins TRBV27 and TRBJ1-2; 7 bases fit TRBD1. CDR1 and CDR2 (germline): MNHEY, SMNVEV (reference sequence). This CDR3 is 15 amino acids long. The V and J ends lost 6 bases and 1 base, in that order; junction bases with no gene match: 8. CDR3: CASRPGTAINYGYTF. CDR3 nucleotides: TGTGCCAGCAGACCCGGGACAGCTATTAACTATGGCTACACCTTC.

This rearrangement joins TRBV5-6 to TRBJ1-2, with 8 positions matching TRBD1. The germline CDR1 and CDR2 sequences are SGHDT and YYEEEE. Trimming took 5 bases from V and 4 from J; bases not matched to a gene: 4. The CDR3 consists of 13 residues. The CDR3 region is CASRTGQAYGYTF. The CDR3 region has the DNA TGTGCCAGCAGAACGGGACAGGCCTATGGCTACACCTTC.

This rearrangement joins TRBV27 to TRBJ1-5, with 9 bases aligning to TRBD1. The V gene's germline CDR1 is MNHEY and CDR2 SMNVEV (reference sequence). This CDR3 contains 15 residues. V trimming: 6 bases; J trimming: 6 bases; junction bases outside the gene matches: 9. The CDR3 coding sequence is TGTGCCAGCAGACCACACAGGGGGCTCGGTCAGCCCCAGCATTTT. Translated: CASRPHRGLGQPQHF.

This chain connects TRBV30 to TRBJ1-4; weak D call: TRBD1 (6 bases). The CDR3 totals 15 residues. Germline V gene data show CDR1 as GTSNPN and CDR2 as SVGIG (reference sequence). V shed 2 bases and J shed 4 bases, with 14 bases lying between them. CDR3 amino acids: CAWSPMTGFNEKLFF. The CDR3, as DNA: TGTGCCTGGAGTCCGATGACAGGCTTTAATGAAAAACTGTTTTTT.

In this sample, this clone turned up once. The chain is built from TRBV6-6 and TRBJ1-2; TRBD1 is a possible D gene (5 bases). From germline, CDR1 is MNHNY and CDR2 SVGAGI (reference sequence). The CDR3 is made up of 13 amino acids. The germline V and J ends were trimmed by 5 bases and 4 bases, with 11 bases remaining between them. This CDR3 is CASSPQGGYGYTF. The DNA for the CDR3 is TGTGCCAGCAGTCCCCAGGGTGGCTATGGCTACACCTTC.

The V and J genes are TRBV10-1 and TRBJ1-1; 8 bases match TRBD1. V was clipped by 5 bases and J by 3 bases; unmatched bases: 11. Germline CDR1 WNHNN, CDR2 SYGVQD (reference sequence). This CDR3 region has 16 residues. For the CDR3, the DNA is TGCGCCAGCAGTCCGTCCGACAGGGGATGGGACACTGAAGCTTTCTTT. It encodes CASSPSDRGWDTEAFF.

This clone is a singleton in its sample. The V call is TRBV6-5, the J call TRBJ1-1; possibly TRBD1 for D (5 bases). Trimming pared 5 bases from V and 1 base from J, leaving 14 bases between. Germline loops: CDR1 MNHEY, CDR2 SVGAGI. The CDR3 is 15 amino acids. CDR3 sequence: CASSPGGVGNTEAFF. The CDR3 nucleotides read TGTGCCAGCAGTCCGGGGGGGGTCGGGAACACTGAAGCTTTCTTT.

This clone appeared once. This chain uses TRBV9 with TRBJ2-1; D might be TRBD2 (7 bases). Between the trimmed V and J ends, which lost 0 bases and 7 bases, there was a span of 17 bases. The CDR3 has 16 amino acids. The germline V gene has CDR1 SGDLS and CDR2 YYNGEE. CDR3: CASSVVVGGRLNEQFF. The CDR3 DNA reads as TGTGCCAGCAGCGTAGTGGTGGGGGGGCGGTTAAATGAGCAGTTCTTC.

CDR3 coding DNA: TGTGCCAGCAGCCCCCGAGACAGCCTAAGCCCCGGGGAGCTGTTTTTT. Translated, it gives CASSPRDSLSPGELFF. The chain couples TRBV7-6 to TRBJ2-2, with D perhaps TRBD1 (5 bases). V was cut by 5 bases and J by 6 bases, with 19 bases left in between. This CDR3 has 16 amino acids. The germline V gene has CDR1 SGHVS and CDR2 FNYEAQ.

The V and J genes are TRBV5-1 and TRBJ2-7, with 8 bases matching TRBD1. The junction had 9 bases not matched to a gene; V was cut back by 7 bases and J by 0 bases. Per germline, CDR1 SGHRS and CDR2 YFSETQ. The CDR3 extends over 15 amino acids. For the CDR3, the DNA is TGCGCCAGCGGCCCCGCAGGGGGCAGCTCCTACGAGCAGTACTTC. It encodes CASGPAGGSSYEQYF.

The chain has TRBV18 and TRBJ2-1, with 10 bases lining up with TRBD1. The CDR3 length is 15 residues. J gave up 4 bases and V 3 bases, and 3 bases lay outside the gene matches. The germline CDR1 and CDR2 sequences are KGHSH and LQKENI. In DNA form, the CDR3 reads TGTGCCAGCTCACCGGGGGACAGGGGATACAATGAGCAGTTCTTC. Encoded protein: CASSPGDRGYNEQFF.

This clone has a single count. The rearrangement joins TRBV5-1 to TRBJ2-7; 11 nucleotides line up with TRBD1. The germline CDR1 and CDR2 sequences are SGHRS and YFSETQ. This CDR3 contains 15 residues. The V segment lost 3 bases and the J segment 7 bases; nucleotides outside the gene matches: 9. The CDR3 nucleotides read TGCGCCAGCAGCTCAACCGGGACAGGGGGACGGGAGCAGTACTTC. Protein: CASSSTGTGGREQYF.

This clone was seen just once. Here the CDR3 DNA reads TGCAGCGTTGAAGGCGGGGGCCCAGAGACCCAGTACTTC. Its translation is CSVEGGGPETQYF. The chain joins TRBV29-1 to TRBJ2-5, with D maybe TRBD2 (7 bases). V lost 1 base to trimming and J lost 4 bases, with 10 bases between them. CDR3 length: 13 residues. Looked up from germline, CDR1 is SQVTM and CDR2 is ANQGSEA.

The gene calls are TRBV4-1 and TRBJ2-7; D gene uncertain. The germline V gene has CDR1 MGHRA and CDR2 YSYEKL. Trimming took off 4 bases at V and 1 base at J, with 17 bases between the two ends. The length of the CDR3 is 16 residues. The CDR3 nucleotides read TGCGCCAGCAGCCCCCGAAGTGGTGGCCAATCCTACGAGCAGTACTTC. Its protein product is CASSPRSGGQSYEQYF.

V is TRBV6-6 and J is TRBJ2-5; D not resolved. Germline-derived CDR1 and CDR2 are MNHNY and SVGAGI (reference sequence). The CDR3 loop spans 13 amino acids. With 2 bases removed from V and 4 bases from J, the gap between germline ends came to 8 bases. Written as DNA, the CDR3 is TGTGCCAGCAGTTACAACCGCAGAGAGACCCAGTACTTC. This encodes CASSYNRRETQYF.